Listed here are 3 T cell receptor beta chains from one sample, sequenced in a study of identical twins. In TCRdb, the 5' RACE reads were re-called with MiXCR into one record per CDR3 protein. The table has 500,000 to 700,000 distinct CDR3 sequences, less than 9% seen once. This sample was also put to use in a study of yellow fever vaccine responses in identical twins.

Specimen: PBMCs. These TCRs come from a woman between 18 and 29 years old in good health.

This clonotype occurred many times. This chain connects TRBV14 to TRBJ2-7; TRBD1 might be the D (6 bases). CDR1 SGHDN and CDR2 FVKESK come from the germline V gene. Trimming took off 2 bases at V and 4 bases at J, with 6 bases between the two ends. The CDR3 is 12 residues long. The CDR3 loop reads CASSQQGYEQYV. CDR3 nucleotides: TGTGCCAGCAGCCAACAGGGGTACGAGCAGTACGTC.

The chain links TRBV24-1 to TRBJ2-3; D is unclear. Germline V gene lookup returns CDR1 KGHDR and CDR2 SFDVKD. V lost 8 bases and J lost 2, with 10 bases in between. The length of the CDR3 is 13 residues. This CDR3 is CATKGPHTDTQYF. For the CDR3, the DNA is TGTGCCACCAAAGGCCCGCACACAGATACGCAGTATTTT.

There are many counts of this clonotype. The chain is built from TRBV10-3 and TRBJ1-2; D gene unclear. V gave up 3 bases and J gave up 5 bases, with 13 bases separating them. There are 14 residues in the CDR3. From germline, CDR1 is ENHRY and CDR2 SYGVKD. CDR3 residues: CAISEGGVVYGYTF. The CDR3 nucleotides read TGTGCCATCAGTGAAGGTGGGGTCGTTTATGGCTACACCTTC.